This T cell receptor beta chain was sequenced for a study of blood T cell repertoires in COVID-19. Profiled with immunoSEQ multiplex PCR; TCRdb holds only in-frame clones, not every one. The sample includes 170,000 or so clones, roughly 85% of them seen just once. V lost 5 bases, J lost 6 bases, and 13 bases lay in between. CDR1 LNHDA and CDR2 SQIVND come from the germline V gene (reference sequence). This CDR3 has 13 amino acids. Assignments of participants to cohorts depended upon their own reported clinical history. This receptor was obtained from a man aged 35-49 years who had recovered from COVID-19. Sequencing was carried out using PBMCs or T cells enriched from blood (not recorded which). This chain uses TRBV19 with TRBJ1-1, with D unclear. CDR3 amino acids: CASSGSWPPEAFF. In DNA form, the CDR3 reads TGTGCCAGTAGTGGGAGCTGGCCCCCTGAAGCTTTCTTT.